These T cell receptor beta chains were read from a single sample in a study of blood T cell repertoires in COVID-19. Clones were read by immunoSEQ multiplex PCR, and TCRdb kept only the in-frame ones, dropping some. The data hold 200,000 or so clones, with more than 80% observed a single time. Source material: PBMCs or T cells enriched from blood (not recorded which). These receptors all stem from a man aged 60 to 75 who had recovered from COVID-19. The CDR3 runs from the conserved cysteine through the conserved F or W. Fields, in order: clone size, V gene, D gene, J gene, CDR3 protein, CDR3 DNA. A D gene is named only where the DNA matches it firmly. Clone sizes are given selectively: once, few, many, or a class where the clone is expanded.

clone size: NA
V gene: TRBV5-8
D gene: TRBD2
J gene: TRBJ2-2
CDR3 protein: CASSLHRGGAPANTGELFF
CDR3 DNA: TGTGCCAGCAGCTTGCATCGCGGGGGGGCCCCCGCGAACACCGGGGAGCTGTTTTTT

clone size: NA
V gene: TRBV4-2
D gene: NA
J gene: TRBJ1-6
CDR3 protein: CASSLQRDKNSPLHF
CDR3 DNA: TGTGCCAGCAGCCTACAGCGGGACAAGAATTCACCCCTCCACTTT

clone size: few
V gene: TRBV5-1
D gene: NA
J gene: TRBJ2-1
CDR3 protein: CASSLSRGNEQFF
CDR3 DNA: TGCGCCAGCAGCTTATCCCGGGGTAATGAGCAGTTCTTC

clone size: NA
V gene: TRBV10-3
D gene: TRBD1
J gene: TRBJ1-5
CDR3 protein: CAISDSGGSNQPQHF
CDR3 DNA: TGTGCCATCAGTGACTCAGGGGGGAGCAATCAGCCCCAGCATTTT

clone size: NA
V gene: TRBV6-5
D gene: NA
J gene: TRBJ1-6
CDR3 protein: CASASSRNSPLHF
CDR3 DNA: TGTGCCAGCGCTAGTTCGCGGAATTCACCCCTCCACTTT

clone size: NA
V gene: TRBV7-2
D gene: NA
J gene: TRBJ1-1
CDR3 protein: CASTPGRVNTEAFF
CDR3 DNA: TGTGCCAGCACCCCGGGCAGGGTGAACACTGAAGCTTTCTTT

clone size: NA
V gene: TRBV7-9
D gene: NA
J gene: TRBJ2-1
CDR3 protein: CASSLVTAGEQFF
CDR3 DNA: TGTGCCAGCAGCTTAGTTACTGCGGGTGAGCAGTTCTTC

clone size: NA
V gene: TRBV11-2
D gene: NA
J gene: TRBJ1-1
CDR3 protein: CASNPPRDNTEAFF
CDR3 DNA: TGTGCCAGCAACCCCCCGAGGGATAACACTGAAGCTTTCTTT

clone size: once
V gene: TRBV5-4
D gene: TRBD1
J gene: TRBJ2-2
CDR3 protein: CASSLGQGAVTGELFF
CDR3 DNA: TGTGCCAGCAGCTTGGGGCAGGGGGCGGTCACCGGGGAGCTGTTTTTT

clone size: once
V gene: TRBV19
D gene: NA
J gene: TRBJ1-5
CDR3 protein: CASSLIAGTSNQPQHF
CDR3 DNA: TGTGCCAGTAGTCTAATAGCCGGGACAAGCAATCAGCCCCAGCATTTT

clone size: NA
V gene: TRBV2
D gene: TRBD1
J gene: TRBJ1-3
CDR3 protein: CASSEGTGSGNTIYF
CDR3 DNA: TGTGCCAGCAGTGAAGGGACAGGGTCCGGAAACACCATATATTTT

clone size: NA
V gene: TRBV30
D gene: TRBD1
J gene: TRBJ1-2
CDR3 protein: CACSGGYYYGYTF
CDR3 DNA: TGTGCCTGTTCAGGGGGGTATTATTATGGCTACACCTTC

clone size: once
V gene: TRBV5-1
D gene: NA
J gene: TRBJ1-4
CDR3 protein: CASSPGVANEKLFF
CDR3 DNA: TGCGCCAGCAGCCCCGGGGTAGCTAATGAAAAACTGTTTTTT

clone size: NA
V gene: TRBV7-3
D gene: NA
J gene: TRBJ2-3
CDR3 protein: CASSLKGTGTDTQYF
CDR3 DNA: TGTGCCAGCAGCTTAAAGGGGACTGGCACAGATACGCAGTATTTT

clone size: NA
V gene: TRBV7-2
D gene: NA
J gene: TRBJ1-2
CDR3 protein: CASSFSSSGGGYTF
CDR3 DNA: TGTGCCAGCAGCTTTTCATCCTCGGGGGGTGGCTACACCTTC

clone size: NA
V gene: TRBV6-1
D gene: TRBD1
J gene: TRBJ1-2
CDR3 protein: CASSELWGQVGGYTF
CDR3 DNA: TGTGCCAGCAGTGAACTTTGGGGACAGGTAGGAGGCTACACCTTC

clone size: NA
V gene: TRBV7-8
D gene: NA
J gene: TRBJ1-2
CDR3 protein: CASSLVGGPLNYGYTF
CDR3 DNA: TGTGCCAGCAGCTTAGTGGGGGGGCCCCTCAACTATGGCTACACCTTC

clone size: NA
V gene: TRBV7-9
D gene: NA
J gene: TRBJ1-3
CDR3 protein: CASSIQGSGNTIYF
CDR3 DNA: TGTGCCAGCAGCATACAGGGCTCTGGAAACACCATATATTTT

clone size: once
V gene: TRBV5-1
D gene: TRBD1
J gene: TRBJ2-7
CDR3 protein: CASSLPTGGAYEQYF
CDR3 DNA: TGCGCCAGCAGCTTACCCACAGGGGGAGCCTACGAGCAGTACTTC

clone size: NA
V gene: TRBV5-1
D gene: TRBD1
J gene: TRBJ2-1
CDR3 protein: CASTSGQGVPSVGEQFF
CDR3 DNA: TGCGCCAGCACCTCGGGACAGGGCGTGCCCTCCGTTGGTGAGCAGTTCTTC

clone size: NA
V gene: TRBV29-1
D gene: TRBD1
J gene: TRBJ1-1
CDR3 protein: CSAGTDEAFF
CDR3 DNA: TGCAGCGCAGGGACAGATGAAGCTTTCTTT

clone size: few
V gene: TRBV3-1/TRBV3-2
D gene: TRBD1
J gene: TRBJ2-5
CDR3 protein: CASPRDRVETQYF
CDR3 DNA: TGTGCCAGCCCCAGGGACAGGGTGGAGACCCAGTACTTC

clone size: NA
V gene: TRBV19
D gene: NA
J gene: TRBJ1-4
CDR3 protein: CASSISAGWTDEKLFF
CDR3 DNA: TGTGCCAGTAGTATTTCGGCAGGGTGGACGGATGAAAAACTGTTTTTT

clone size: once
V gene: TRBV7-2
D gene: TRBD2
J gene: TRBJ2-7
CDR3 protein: CASSSGLAGGYEQYF
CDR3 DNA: TGTGCCAGCAGCTCCGGACTAGCGGGGGGATACGAGCAGTACTTC

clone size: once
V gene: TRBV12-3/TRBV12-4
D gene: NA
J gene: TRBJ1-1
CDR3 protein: CASSLESQFEAFF
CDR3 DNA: TGTGCCAGCAGTTTAGAGTCTCAGTTTGAAGCTTTCTTT

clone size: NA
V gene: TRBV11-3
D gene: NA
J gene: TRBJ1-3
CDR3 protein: CASSTGTDGSGNTIYF
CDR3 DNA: TGTGCCAGCAGCACAGGAACGGACGGCTCTGGAAACACCATATATTTT

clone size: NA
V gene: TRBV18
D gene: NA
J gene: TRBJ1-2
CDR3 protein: CASSPGPQADYGYTF
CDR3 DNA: TGTGCCAGTTCACCGGGGCCGCAAGCTGACTATGGCTACACCTTC

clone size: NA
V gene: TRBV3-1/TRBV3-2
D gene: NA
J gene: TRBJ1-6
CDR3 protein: CASSQRGGQRNSPLHF
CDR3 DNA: TGTGCCAGCAGCCAAAGAGGGGGACAAAGGAATTCACCCCTCCACTTT

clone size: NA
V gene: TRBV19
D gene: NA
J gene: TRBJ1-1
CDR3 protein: CASSVRGGEAFF
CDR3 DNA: TGTGCCAGTTCCGTACGTGGAGGGGAAGCTTTCTTT

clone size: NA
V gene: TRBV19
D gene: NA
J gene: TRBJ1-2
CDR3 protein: CASSIRRATPGGYGYTF
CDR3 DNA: TGTGCCAGTAGTATCCGGCGGGCTACTCCCGGTGGCTATGGCTACACCTTC

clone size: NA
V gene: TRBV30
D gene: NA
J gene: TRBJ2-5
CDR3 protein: CAWDRQFTQETQYF
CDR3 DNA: TGTGCCTGGGATAGACAGTTTACCCAAGAGACCCAGTACTTC

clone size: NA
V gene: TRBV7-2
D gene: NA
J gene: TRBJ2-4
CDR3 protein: CASSPRVWGLAKNIQYF
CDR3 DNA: TGTGCCAGCAGCCCCCGGGTTTGGGGCCTAGCCAAAAACATTCAGTACTTC

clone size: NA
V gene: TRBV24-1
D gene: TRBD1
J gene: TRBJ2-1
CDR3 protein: CATSGGQGNYNEQFF
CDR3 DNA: TGTGCCACCAGTGGTGGACAGGGGAATTACAATGAGCAGTTCTTC

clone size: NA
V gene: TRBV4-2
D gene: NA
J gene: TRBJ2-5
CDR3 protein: CASSQDGGRETQYF
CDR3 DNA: TGTGCCAGCAGCCAAGATGGGGGGAGGGAGACCCAGTACTTC

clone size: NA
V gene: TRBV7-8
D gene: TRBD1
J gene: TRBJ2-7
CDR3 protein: CASSLGDSTYEQYF
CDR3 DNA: TGTGCCAGCAGCTTAGGGGACAGCACCTACGAGCAGTACTTC

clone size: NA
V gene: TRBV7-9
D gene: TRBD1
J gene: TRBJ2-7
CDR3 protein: CASSTTGTGEYEQYF
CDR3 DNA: TGTGCCAGCAGCACAACCGGGACAGGGGAGTACGAGCAGTACTTC

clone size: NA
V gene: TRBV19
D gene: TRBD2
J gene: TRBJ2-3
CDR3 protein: CASSNQNSGGSDTQYF
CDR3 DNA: TGTGCCAGTAGTAATCAGAATAGCGGGGGATCAGATACGCAGTATTTT

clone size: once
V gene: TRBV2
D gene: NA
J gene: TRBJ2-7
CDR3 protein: CASSGGQGQLREQYF
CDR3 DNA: TGTGCCAGCAGTGGGGGGCAGGGGCAATTACGGGAGCAGTACTTC

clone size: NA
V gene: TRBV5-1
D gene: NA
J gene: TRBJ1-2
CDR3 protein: CASSLGGWGDANYGYTF
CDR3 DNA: TGCGCCAGCAGCCTCGGTGGCTGGGGGGATGCTAACTATGGCTACACCTTC

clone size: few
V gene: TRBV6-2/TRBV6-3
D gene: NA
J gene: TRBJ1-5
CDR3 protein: CASSYRGYNQPQHF
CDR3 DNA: TGTGCCAGCAGTTACCGCGGGTACAATCAGCCCCAGCATTTT

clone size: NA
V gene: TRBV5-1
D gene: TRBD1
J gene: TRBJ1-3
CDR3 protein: CAIERPAVGQGFSGNTIYF
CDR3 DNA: TGCGCCATCGAAAGGCCCGCCGTGGGACAGGGTTTCTCTGGAAACACCATATATTTT

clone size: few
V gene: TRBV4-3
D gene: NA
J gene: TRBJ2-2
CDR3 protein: CASSQDPWAELFF
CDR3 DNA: TGCGCCAGCAGCCAAGATCCGTGGGCCGAGCTGTTTTTT

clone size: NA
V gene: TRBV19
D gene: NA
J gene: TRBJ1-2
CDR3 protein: CASSPPLGRLENYGYTF
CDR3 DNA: TGTGCCAGTAGTCCTCCCCTGGGGAGATTGGAGAACTATGGCTACACCTTC

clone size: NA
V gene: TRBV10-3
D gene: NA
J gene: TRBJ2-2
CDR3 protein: CAISGDLTGELFF
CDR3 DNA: TGTGCCATCAGTGGAGATCTAACCGGGGAGCTGTTTTTT

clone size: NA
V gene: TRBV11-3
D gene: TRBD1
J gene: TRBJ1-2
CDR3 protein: CASSLERTGGDYGYTF
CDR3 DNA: TGTGCCAGCAGCTTAGAGCGGACAGGTGGCGACTATGGCTACACCTTC

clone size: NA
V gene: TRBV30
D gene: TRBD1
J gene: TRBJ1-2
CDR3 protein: CAWGGGQGYGYTF
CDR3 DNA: TGTGCCTGGGGAGGGGGACAGGGCTATGGCTACACCTTC

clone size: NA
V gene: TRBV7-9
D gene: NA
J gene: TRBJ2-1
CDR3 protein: CASSSDRYNEQFF
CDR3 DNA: TGTGCCAGCAGCTCGGACAGATACAATGAGCAGTTCTTC

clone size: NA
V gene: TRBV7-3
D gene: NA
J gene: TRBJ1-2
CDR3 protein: CASRQGTMGGYTF
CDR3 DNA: TGTGCCAGCAGGCAGGGGACTATGGGAGGCTACACCTTC

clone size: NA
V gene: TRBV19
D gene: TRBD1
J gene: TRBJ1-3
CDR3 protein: CASRMVGTGAGNTIYF
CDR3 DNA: TGTGCCAGCAGAATGGTAGGGACAGGGGCTGGAAACACCATATATTTT

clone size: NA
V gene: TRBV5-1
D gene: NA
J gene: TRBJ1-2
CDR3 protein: CASSVGQRNYGYTF
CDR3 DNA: TGCGCCAGCAGCGTCGGACAGAGAAACTATGGCTACACCTTC

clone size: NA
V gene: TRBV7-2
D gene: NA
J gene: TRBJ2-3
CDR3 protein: CASSLPDTQYF
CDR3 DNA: TGTGCCAGCAGCCTACCCGATACGCAGTATTTT

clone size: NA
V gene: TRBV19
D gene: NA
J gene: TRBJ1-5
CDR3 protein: CASSIIRVDGNQPQHF
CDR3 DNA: TGTGCCAGTAGTATTATCAGGGTGGATGGTAATCAGCCCCAGCATTTT

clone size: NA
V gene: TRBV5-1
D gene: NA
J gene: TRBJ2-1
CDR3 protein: CASSFVTGEGTNEQFF
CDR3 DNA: TGCGCCAGCAGCTTCGTTACGGGAGAAGGGACGAATGAGCAGTTCTTC